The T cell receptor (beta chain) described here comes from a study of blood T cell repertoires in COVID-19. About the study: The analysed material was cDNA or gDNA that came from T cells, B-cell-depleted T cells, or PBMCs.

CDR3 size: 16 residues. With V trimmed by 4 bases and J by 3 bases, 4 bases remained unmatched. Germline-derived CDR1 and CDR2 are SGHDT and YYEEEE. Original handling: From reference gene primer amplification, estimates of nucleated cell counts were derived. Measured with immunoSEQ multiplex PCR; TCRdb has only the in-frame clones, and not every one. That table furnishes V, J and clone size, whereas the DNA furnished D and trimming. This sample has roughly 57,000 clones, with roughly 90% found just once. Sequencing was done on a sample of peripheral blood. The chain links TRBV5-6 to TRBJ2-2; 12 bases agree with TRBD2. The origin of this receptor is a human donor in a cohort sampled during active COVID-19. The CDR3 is CASSRWTSGDTGELFF. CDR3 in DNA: TGTGCCAGCAGCCGCTGGACTAGCGGGGACACCGGGGAGCTGTTTTTT.